Detailed here is one T cell receptor (beta chain). The data originate from a study of blood T cell repertoires in COVID-19. Study-wide context: Donors in the United States, Italy and Spain gave samples during acute or convalescent COVID-19. Nucleic acid was either cDNA or gDNA, and it came from T cells, B-cell-depleted T cells, or PBMCs.

Sequencing used immunoSEQ multiplex PCR; TCRdb keeps in-frame clones, though not all of them. The sample yields some 160,000 clones, over 70% seen once. The source of this sequence is a man over 45 with active or convalescent COVID-19. Sequencing used peripheral blood.

The CDR3 DNA reads TGTGCCAGCAGCGGATACCCCGACAGGACTAATGAAAAACTGTTTTTT. Translation gives CASSGYPDRTNEKLFF. V usage is TRBV9 and J usage is TRBJ1-4, with a possible D match to TRBD1 (6 bases). V was clipped by 3 bases and J by 2 bases, with 14 bases between them. This CDR3 has 16 residues. Germline-derived CDR1 and CDR2 are SGDLS and YYNGEE.